What follows describes a single T cell receptor (beta chain). Profiling relied on immunoSEQ multiplex PCR, and the TCRdb table lists in-frame clones only, not all of them. The sample yields 50,000 to 70,000 clones, 80% to 95% seen once. These data are taken from a study of T cell changes during pregnancy in multiple sclerosis. CDR1 and CDR2 (germline): SGDLS, YYNGEE. Trimming cost V 0 bases and J 5 bases; bases outside gene matches: 8. The CDR3 has 16 amino acids. The rearrangement uses TRBV9 and TRBJ2-5; 9 bases line up with TRBD1. The sample here was peripheral blood, taken in the second trimester of pregnancy. The receptor comes from a female donor with multiple sclerosis, enrolled in a pregnancy study. The CDR3 is CASSVGQGVAGETQYF. CDR3 sequence (DNA): TGTGCCAGCAGCGTAGGACAGGGGGTAGCTGGGGAGACCCAGTACTTC. The full variable domain, its missing parts supplied by reference TRBV9 and TRBJ2-5, is DSGVTQTPKHLITATGQRVTLRCSPRSGDLSVYWYQQSLDQGLQFLIQYYNGEERAKGNILERFSAQQFPDLHSELNLSSLELGDSALYFCASSVGQGVAGETQYFGPGTRLLVL.